Presented here are 20 T cell receptor beta chains from one specimen sequenced in a study of blood T cell repertoires in COVID-19. Assay used: immunoSEQ multiplex PCR; TCRdb lists only in-frame clones, some missing. The data hold tens of thousands of clones, with 75% to 90% observed a single time. Sequencing was performed on peripheral blood. The source is a human donor in a cohort sampled during active COVID-19.

This clone occurred a few times. The CDR3 DNA follows: TGTGCCAGCAGCTTAAACAGGGGCGGCGAGCAGTACTTC. It is translated as CASSLNRGGEQYF. The chain links TRBV7-3 to TRBJ2-7, with 7 bases aligning to TRBD1. CDR3 length equals 13 residues. Per germline, CDR1 SGHTA and CDR2 FQGTGA. J gave up 6 bases and V 1 base, and 3 bases lay outside the gene matches.

This chain uses TRBV30 with TRBJ2-1; TRBD2 aligns across 7 bases. This CDR3 region has 12 residues. Germline loops: CDR1 GTSNPN, CDR2 SVGIG (reference sequence). V dropped 5 bases and J dropped 4; count of bases not matched to a gene: 2. CDR3 region: CAWGRGYNEQFF. The CDR3 nucleotides are TGTGCCTGGGGGCGGGGGTACAATGAGCAGTTCTTC.

The chain joins TRBV29-1 to TRBJ1-1; 8 nucleotides agree with TRBD1. Germline CDR1 is SQVTM and CDR2 is ANQGSEA. The CDR3 spans 12 residues. V was clipped by 1 base and J by 9 bases; unmatched bases: 4. As DNA, the CDR3 is TGCAGCGTTGAAGTACAGGGGGACCAAGCTTTCTTT. It translates to CSVEVQGDQAFF.

There are a few counts of this clone. This chain links TRBV29-1 with TRBJ2-3, with a tentative D call TRBD2 (7 bases). The CDR3 sequence is 13 residues long. In germline, CDR1 is SQVTM, CDR2 ANQGSEA. Trimming took off 6 bases at V and 2 bases at J, with 12 bases between the two ends. CDR3 in DNA: TGCAGCGTCCAAGGGGGGGACACAGATACGCAGTATTTT. It specifies CSVQGGDTDTQYF.

V and J are TRBV7-9 and TRBJ2-2; D call uncertain. Trimming took 11 bases from V and 6 from J, leaving 7 bases between them. The CDR3 is made up of 10 amino acids. Germline-derived CDR1 and CDR2 are SEHNR and FQNEAQ (reference sequence). CDR3 in DNA: TGTGCCGTGGGCCCCGGGGAGCTGTTTTTT. It yields the protein CAVGPGELFF.

V usage is TRBV5-1 and J usage is TRBJ1-1; the D gene is possibly TRBD1 (6 bases). The length of the CDR3 is 15 residues. Germline V lookup: CDR1 SGHRS, CDR2 YFSETQ. Trimming shortened V by 0 bases and J by 2 bases, and 11 bases separated the two germline ends. The CDR3 DNA follows: TGCGCCAGCAGCTTGGAACGACAGGTTAACACTGAAGCTTTCTTT. This codes for CASSLERQVNTEAFF. Supplemented by reference TRBV5-1 and TRBJ1-1, the full variable domain reads KAGVTQTPRYLIKTRGQQVTLSCSPISGHRSVSWYQQTPGQGLQFLFEYFSETQRNKGNFPGRFSGRQFSNSRSEMNVSTLELGDSALYLCASSLERQVNTEAFFGQGTRLTVV.

This clone was counted once. V usage is TRBV28 and J usage is TRBJ1-3; TRBD1 is a possible D gene (6 bases). V dropped 6 bases and J dropped 4 bases, with 16 bases sitting between them. Germline values: CDR1 MDHEN, CDR2 SYDVKM. CDR3 length: 15 residues. DNA of the CDR3: TGTGCCAGCAGAATGGACAGCCAACGGGGAAACACCATATATTTT. Encoded protein: CASRMDSQRGNTIYF.

This clone occurred a few times. V gene TRBV24-1 combines with J gene TRBJ1-5, with a possible D match to TRBD1 (6 bases). The V end lost 4 bases, the J end lost 0 bases, and 9 bases lay between the germline ends. This CDR3 comprises 15 residues. Germline V gene sequence: CDR1 KGHDR, CDR2 SFDVKD. The CDR3 DNA is TGTGCCACCAGTGAACCAGGGGTTAGCAATCAGCCCCAGCATTTT. Translation: CATSEPGVSNQPQHF.

The chain joins TRBV11-2 to TRBJ2-5, with a possible D match to TRBD2 (5 bases). Germline CDR1 is SGHAT and CDR2 is FQNNGV. V was trimmed by 1 base and J by 7 bases, leaving 19 bases between them. The CDR3 is made up of 16 amino acids. CDR3 region: CASSLGAATIFRTQYF. DNA for the CDR3: TGTGCCAGCAGCTTAGGAGCGGCCACGATCTTTAGGACCCAGTACTTC. The variable domain in full, completed from reference TRBV11-2 and TRBJ2-5, reads EAGVAQSPRYKIIEKRQSVAFWCNPISGHATLYWYQQILGQGPKLLIQFQNNGVVDDSQLPKDRFSAERLKGVDSTLKIQPAKLEDSAVYLCASSLGAATIFRTQYFGPGTRLLVL.

The rearrangement links TRBV3-1 (or the pseudogene TRBV3-2) to TRBJ2-1, with D possibly matching TRBD2 (6 bases). V shed 5 bases and J shed 0 bases, with 11 bases lying between them. Germline CDR1 is LGHDT and CDR2 is YNNKEL (reference sequence). This CDR3 is 15 amino acids long. CDR3 residues: CASSLRESSYNEQFF. The CDR3 nucleotides are TGTGCCAGCAGCTTACGGGAGTCCTCCTACAATGAGCAGTTCTTC.

The chain has TRBV18 and TRBJ2-7, with 7 bases lining up with TRBD2. The CDR3 spans 14 residues. In germline, CDR1 is KGHSH, CDR2 LQKENI. Unmatched junction bases numbered 7, after V lost 2 bases and J lost 6 bases. CDR3 nucleotide sequence: TGTGCCAGCTCACCAAGCGGGGTCGGGAGCGAGCAGTACTTC. Translation: CASSPSGVGSEQYF.

This clone occurred a few times. The V gene is TRBV7-9, the J gene TRBJ2-7; D is unclear. The CDR3 consists of 12 residues. Germline CDR1 SEHNR, CDR2 FQNEAQ (reference sequence). V shed 5 bases and J shed 2 bases, with 7 bases lying between them. In DNA, the CDR3 is TGTGCCAGCAGCCGCGTAACCTACGAGCAGTACTTC. Protein: CASSRVTYEQYF. Based on the CDR3 plus reference TRBV7-9 and TRBJ2-7, the full variable domain is DTGVSQNPRHKITKRGQNVTFRCDPISEHNRLYWYRQTLGQGPEFLTYFQNEAQLEKSRLLSDRFSAERPKGSFSTLEIQRTEQGDSAMYLCASSRVTYEQYFGPGTRLTVT.

The genes are TRBV7-2 and TRBJ1-5; 9 bases line up with TRBD1. V lost 8 bases, J lost 7 bases, and 12 bases stayed unmatched. This CDR3 spans 15 amino acids. Germline CDR1 reads SGHTA; CDR2 reads FQGNSA. Here the CDR3 reads CASGRTGEVEQPQHF. The CDR3 DNA sequence: TGTGCCAGCGGGAGGACAGGGGAAGTGGAGCAGCCCCAGCATTTT.

CDR3 loop: CASSLAGGPHEQYF. The CDR3 DNA sequence: TGTGCCAGCAGCTTAGCGGGGGGGCCGCACGAGCAGTACTTC. V and J are TRBV7-2 and TRBJ2-7, with D possibly being TRBD2 (7 bases). The CDR3 loop spans 14 amino acids. In germline, CDR1 is SGHTA, CDR2 FQGNSA. V dropped 0 bases and J dropped 5 bases, with 11 bases sitting between them. Together with reference TRBV7-2 and TRBJ2-7, the CDR3 gives the full variable domain: GAGVSQSPSNKVTEKGKDVELRCDPISGHTALYWYRQSLGQGLEFLIYFQGNSAPDKSGLPSDRFSAERTGGSVSTLTIQRTQQEDSAVYLCASSLAGGPHEQYFGPGTRLTVT.

The chain links TRBV3-1 (or the pseudogene TRBV3-2) to TRBJ1-6; no clear D. V dropped 4 bases and J dropped 8 bases, with 15 bases sitting between them. The V gene's germline CDR1 is LGHDT and CDR2 YNNKEL (reference sequence). This CDR3 contains 15 residues. The CDR3 loop is CASSPSGSWDSPLHF. In DNA, the CDR3 is TGTGCCAGCAGCCCCTCCGGGTCCTGGGATTCACCCCTCCACTTT.

This chain uses TRBV7-9 with TRBJ2-3, with unresolved D. The CDR3 runs 15 residues. CDR1 and CDR2 (germline): SEHNR, FQNEAQ (reference sequence). Trimming took off 6 bases at V and 0 bases at J, with 13 bases between the two ends. Here the CDR3 reads CASRISRGSTDTQYF. The CDR3 DNA sequence: TGTGCCAGCAGGATTAGCCGCGGAAGCACAGATACGCAGTATTTT.

This chain links TRBV3-1 (or the pseudogene TRBV3-2) with TRBJ1-1; 8 bases are shared with TRBD1. V was pared by 4 bases and J by 0 bases, with 4 bases of the junction left unmatched. The CDR3 totals 15 residues. Germline CDR1 and CDR2: LGHDT and YNNKEL (reference sequence). CDR3 coding DNA: TGTGCCAGCAGCCCCCGGGACAGGCTGAACACTGAAGCTTTCTTT. Protein product: CASSPRDRLNTEAFF.

This chain joins TRBV7-2 and TRBJ1-2; the match to TRBD1 covers 7 bases. J lost 8 bases, V lost 1 base, and 4 bases had no gene match. This CDR3 is 13 amino acids long. Germline CDR1 reads SGHTA; CDR2 reads FQGNSA. The chain's CDR3 is CASSLDRGGGYTF. CDR3 nucleotides: TGTGCCAGCAGCTTAGACAGGGGTGGAGGCTACACCTTC. The complete variable domain, with remaining parts taken from reference TRBV7-2 and TRBJ1-2, reads GAGVSQSPSNKVTEKGKDVELRCDPISGHTALYWYRQSLGQGLEFLIYFQGNSAPDKSGLPSDRFSAERTGGSVSTLTIQRTQQEDSAVYLCASSLDRGGGYTFGSGTRLTVV.

The chain links TRBV28 to TRBJ2-7; no firm D call. The CDR3 is 12 amino acids. Germline CDR1 and CDR2: MDHEN and SYDVKM. Trimming took off 6 bases at V and 4 bases at J, with 10 bases between the two ends. The CDR3 is CASSLPMYEQYF. Here the CDR3 DNA reads TGTGCCAGCAGCCTTCCTATGTACGAGCAGTACTTC.

CDR3 in amino acids: CATSGKGPLAGLVGYEQFF. The CDR3 nucleotides are TGTGCCACCAGTGGGAAAGGCCCACTAGCGGGATTAGTTGGCTATGAGCAGTTCTTC. The chain couples TRBV24-1 to TRBJ2-1; 10 bases agree with TRBD2. The CDR3 totals 19 residues. V was clipped by 5 bases and J by 8 bases; unmatched bases: 20. CDR1 KGHDR and CDR2 SFDVKD come from the germline V gene.